This section outlines one T cell receptor beta chain sequence together with its context. Antigen unknown. The data stem from a study of cytomegalovirus exposure and HLA in healthy donors. Study-wide findings and caveats: TCR beta sequences numbering roughly 18,000 were associated with HLA alleles at 0.05 false discovery rate in a later analysis. In an earlier analysis, productive rearrangement rates for most beta V segments clustered near 87% or 30%. Common viral pathogens seemed, in a later analysis, to connect with several of the most significant clusters. The authors later linked a missense DCLRE1C variant to TCR beta V- and J-gene trimming.

It was with 60 Vbeta and 13 Jbeta primers that the PCR ran. Generated by immunoSEQ multiplex PCR, the TCRdb table keeps only in-frame clones and is missing some. The repertoire consists of 150,000 to 200,000 clones, with roughly 88% occurring once and the leading ten covering almost 9.5%. The V gene end was trimmed by 2 bases and the J gene end by 4 bases; junction bases not matched to a gene: 12. The germline CDR1 and CDR2 sequences are SGHDT and YYEEEE. The CDR3 sequence is 18 residues long. The chain is built from TRBV5-6 and TRBJ2-6; 7 bases fit TRBD1. The clonotype originates from a young man in good health and CMV-seropositive. Sequenced input: PBMCs. The CDR3 reads CASSLVTQGKAGANVLTF. The CDR3 nucleotides read TGTGCCAGCAGCTTAGTGACACAGGGGAAGGCGGGGGCCAACGTCCTGACTTTC. Drawing the rest from reference TRBV5-6 and TRBJ2-6, the complete variable domain is DAGVTQSPTHLIKTRGQQVTLRCSPKSGHDTVSWYQQALGQGPQFIFQYYEEEERQRGNFPDRFSGHQFPNYSSELNVNALLLGDSALYLCASSLVTQGKAGANVLTFGAGSRLTVL.